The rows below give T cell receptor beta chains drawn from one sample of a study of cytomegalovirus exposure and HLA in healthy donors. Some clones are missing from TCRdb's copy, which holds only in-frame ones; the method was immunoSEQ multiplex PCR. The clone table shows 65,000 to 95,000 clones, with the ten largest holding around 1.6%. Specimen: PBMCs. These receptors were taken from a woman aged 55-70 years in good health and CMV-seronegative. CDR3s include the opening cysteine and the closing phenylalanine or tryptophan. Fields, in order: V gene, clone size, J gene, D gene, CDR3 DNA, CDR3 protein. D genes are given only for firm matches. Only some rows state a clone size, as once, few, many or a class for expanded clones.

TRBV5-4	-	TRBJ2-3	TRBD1	TGTGCCAGCAGCTTCGGGACAGAGTGGTCAGATACGCAGTATTTT	CASSFGTEWSDTQYF
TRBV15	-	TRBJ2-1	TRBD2	TGTGCCACCAGCAGAAATCCGGACCAGCGGGAGGGCCGAGGGCAGTTCTTC	CATSRNPDQREGRGQFF
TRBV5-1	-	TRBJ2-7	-	TGCGCCAGCAGCTTGGCTGGGGGCCAAGGGGGCGAGCAGTACTTC	CASSLAGGQGGEQYF
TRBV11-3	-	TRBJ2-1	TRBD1	TGTGCCAGCAGTGGACGACAGGGGGGGTCCTACAATGAGCAGTTCTTC	CASSGRQGGSYNEQFF
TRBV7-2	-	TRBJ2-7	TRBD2	TGTGCCAGCAGCCCCCTGGGGCGACTAGCGGGTTTCTCCTACGAGCAGTACTTC	CASSPLGRLAGFSYEQYF
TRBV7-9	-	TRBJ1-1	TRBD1	TGTGCCAGCAGTCGAGCAGGGGGGCAGGGGGCTATAGCGTTTAGGGCTTTCTTT	CASSRAGGQGAIAFRAFF
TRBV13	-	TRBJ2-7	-	TGTGCCAGCAGCTCAGGGAGTTCCTACGAGCAGTACTTC	CASSSGSSYEQYF
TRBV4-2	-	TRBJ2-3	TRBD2	TGTGCCAGCAGCCAAGGGGGGACTAGCGGGAGAGGGGCAGATACGCAGTATTTT	CASSQGGTSGRGADTQYF
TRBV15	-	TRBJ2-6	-	TGTGCCACCAGCAGAGGAGGTTCAGGGGCCAACGTCCTGACTTTC	CATSRGGSGANVLTF
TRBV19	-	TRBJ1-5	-	TGTGCCAGTAGTATATTCAGGGGTCACGTACAGCCCCAGCATTTT	CASSIFRGHVQPQHF
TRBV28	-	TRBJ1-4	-	TGTGCCAGCAGTTTTCGCCAGGAAGCTGAAAAACTGTTTTTT	CASSFRQEAEKLFF
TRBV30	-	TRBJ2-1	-	TGTGCCTGGAGTTCCCCAGGGCGATATTACAATGAGCAGTTCTTC	CAWSSPGRYYNEQFF
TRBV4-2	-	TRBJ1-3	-	TGTGCCAGCAGCCAAGATGGGGCGCCTGGAAACACCATATATTTT	CASSQDGAPGNTIYF
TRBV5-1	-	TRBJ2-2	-	TGCGCCAGCAGCCCGGACAGTACGACAAACACCGGGGAGCTGTTTTTT	CASSPDSTTNTGELFF
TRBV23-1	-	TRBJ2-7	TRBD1	TGCGCCAGCAGTCAATCACAGGGACAGGGAAACGAGCAGTACTTC	CASSQSQGQGNEQYF
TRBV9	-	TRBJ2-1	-	TGTGCCAGCAGCGCCGCCTTATTCGGACAGCTCAATGAGCAGTTCTTC	CASSAALFGQLNEQFF
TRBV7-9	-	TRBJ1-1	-	TGTGCCAGCAGCGCTATGAACACTGAAGCTTTCTTT	CASSAMNTEAFF
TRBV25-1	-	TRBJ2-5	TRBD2	TGTGCCAGCAGTGAATCGATTCCGGGACTAGCAGAGACCCAGTACTTC	CASSESIPGLAETQYF
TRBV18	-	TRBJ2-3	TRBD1	TGTGCCAGCTCACCCGGACAGGGGGCGCCGGCAGGAGATACGCAGTATTTT	CASSPGQGAPAGDTQYF
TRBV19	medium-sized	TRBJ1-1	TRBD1	TGTGCCAGTAGTCCCCGGACAGGGATCTACACTGAAGCTTTCTTT	CASSPRTGIYTEAFF
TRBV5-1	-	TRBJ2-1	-	TGCGCCAGCAGTAGGGATGACCGAGGGGACTTTGAGCAGTTCTTC	CASSRDDRGDFEQFF
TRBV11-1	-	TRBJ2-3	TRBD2	TGTGCCAGCAGCCCCCACGCGACTAGCGGAGGGGGAGATACGCAGTATTTT	CASSPHATSGGGDTQYF
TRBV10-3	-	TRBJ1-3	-	TGTGCCATCAGTGAGTCGAATAGCTCTGGAAACACCATATATTTT	CAISESNSSGNTIYF
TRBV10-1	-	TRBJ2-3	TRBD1	TGCGCCAGCAGTGAGGGGCAGGGGGTCGGCACAGATACGCAGTATTTT	CASSEGQGVGTDTQYF
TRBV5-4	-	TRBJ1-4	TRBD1	TGTGCCAGCAGCTCGGACAGGGGGCATGAAAAACTGTTTTTT	CASSSDRGHEKLFF
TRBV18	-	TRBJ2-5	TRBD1	TGTGCCAGCTCACCATCGCAGGGGGCTGGAGGAGGGGAGACCCAGTACTTC	CASSPSQGAGGGETQYF
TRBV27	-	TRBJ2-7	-	TGTGCCAGCAGTTTGTTACAGACCCGATGGGAGAACTACGAGCAGTACTTC	CASSLLQTRWENYEQYF
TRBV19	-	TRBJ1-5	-	TGTGCCAGTAGTAGAGGGTCAGGGGGCAATCAGCCCCAGCATTTT	CASSRGSGGNQPQHF
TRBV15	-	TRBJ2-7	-	TGTGCCACCAGCAGAGATGCGATGGGCAGCTCCTACGAGCAGTACTTC	CATSRDAMGSSYEQYF
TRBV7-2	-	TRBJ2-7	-	TGTGCCAGCAGCTTAGTATCGGGAACCATTTCCTACGAGCAGTACTTC	CASSLVSGTISYEQYF
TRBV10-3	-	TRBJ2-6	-	TGTGCCATCATGACGGGGTCCGGGGCCAACGTCCTGACTTTC	CAIMTGSGANVLTF
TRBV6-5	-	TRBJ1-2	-	TGTGCCAGCAGTTACAGTGGGGCAACTAACTATGGCTACACCTTC	CASSYSGATNYGYTF
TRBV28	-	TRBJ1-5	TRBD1	TGTGCCAGCAGCGGCTTGGGACAGGGCGCTCAGCCCCAGCATTTT	CASSGLGQGAQPQHF
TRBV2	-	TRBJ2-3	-	TGTGCCAGCAAGCAGGCCTCGAGCACAGATACGCAGTATTTT	CASKQASSTDTQYF
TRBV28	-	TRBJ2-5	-	TGTGCCAGCAGTCCGCAATCCACCAACAGGTTGCAAGAGACCCAGTACTTC	CASSPQSTNRLQETQYF
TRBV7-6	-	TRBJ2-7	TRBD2	TGTGCCAGCAGCTTAAACGGCGGGGGGCCCTACGAGCAGTACTTC	CASSLNGGGPYEQYF
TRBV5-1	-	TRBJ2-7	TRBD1	TGCGCCAGCAGCTCGAGGGACAGAACAGCCTACGAGCAGTACTTC	CASSSRDRTAYEQYF
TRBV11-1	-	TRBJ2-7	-	TGTGCCAGCAGCTTGTTGGGGGGCTACGAGCAGTACTTC	CASSLLGGYEQYF
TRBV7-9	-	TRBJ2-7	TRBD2	TGTGCCAGCAGCATCCAGCTAGCGGGAGTGTACGAGCAGTACTTC	CASSIQLAGVYEQYF
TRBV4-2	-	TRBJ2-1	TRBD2	TGTGCCAGCAGTACTGGTCGGGAGGCCTCGTTGGATGAGCAGTTCTTC	CASSTGREASLDEQFF
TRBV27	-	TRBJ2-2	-	TGTGCCAGCAGTTTACTGAACACCGGGGAGCTGTTTTTT	CASSLLNTGELFF
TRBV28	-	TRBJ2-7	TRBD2	TGTGCCAGCAGTTTTCTCACTAGCGGTTCTACACTTAGCTCCTACGAGCAGTACTTC	CASSFLTSGSTLSSYEQYF
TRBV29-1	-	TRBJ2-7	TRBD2	TGCAGCGTTGAAACGACTAGCGGGAGAGGCGAGCAGTACTTC	CSVETTSGRGEQYF
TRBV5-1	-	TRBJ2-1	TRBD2	TGCGCCAGCAGCCCGGCCTCTAGCGGGAAAGACAATGAGCAGTTCTTC	CASSPASSGKDNEQFF
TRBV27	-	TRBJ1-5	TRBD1	TGTGCCAGCAGTCCCAGGGGGCATAGCAATCAGCCCCAGCATTTT	CASSPRGHSNQPQHF
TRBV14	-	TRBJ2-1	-	TGTGCCAGCAGCCAAGATCCCCGCGATGAGCAGTTCTTC	CASSQDPRDEQFF